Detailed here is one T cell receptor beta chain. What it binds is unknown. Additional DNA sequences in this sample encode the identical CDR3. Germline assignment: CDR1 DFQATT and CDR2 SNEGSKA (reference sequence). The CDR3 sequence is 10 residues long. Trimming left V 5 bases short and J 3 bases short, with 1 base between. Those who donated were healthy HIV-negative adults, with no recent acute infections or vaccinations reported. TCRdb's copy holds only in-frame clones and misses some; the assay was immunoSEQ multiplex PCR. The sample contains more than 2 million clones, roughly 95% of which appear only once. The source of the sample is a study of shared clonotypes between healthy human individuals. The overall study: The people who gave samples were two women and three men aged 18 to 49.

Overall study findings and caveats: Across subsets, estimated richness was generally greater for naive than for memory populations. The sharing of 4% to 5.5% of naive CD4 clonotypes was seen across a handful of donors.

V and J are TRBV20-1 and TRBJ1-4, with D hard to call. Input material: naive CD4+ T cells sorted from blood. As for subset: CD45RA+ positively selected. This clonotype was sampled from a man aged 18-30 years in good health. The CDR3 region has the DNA TGCAGTGCTGCTAATGAAAAACTGTTTTTT. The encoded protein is CSAANEKLFF.